This TCR beta chain emerged from a study of blood T cell repertoires in COVID-19. Study background: From the United States, Italy and Spain came samples of acute and convalescent COVID-19. T cells, B-cell-depleted T cells, or PBMCs supplied cDNA or gDNA.

V shed 8 bases, J shed 6 bases, and the junction held 1 base outside the gene matches. The CDR3 runs 14 residues. Looked up from germline, CDR1 is SNHLY and CDR2 is FYNNEI. As processed by the authors: For nucleated cells, counts were estimated from reference gene primer amplification. Profiling relied on immunoSEQ multiplex PCR, and the TCRdb table lists in-frame clones only, not all of them. From that table come the V and J calls and clone size; the DNA was used to work out D and trimming. Here the sample spans approximately 150,000 clones, roughly three quarters being singletons. The clonotype originates from a man between 60 and 75 years old with acute or convalescent COVID-19. The sample taken for sequencing was peripheral blood. The rearrangement joins TRBV2 to TRBJ2-2; 15 nucleotides align to TRBD2. The CDR3 sequence is CASGLAGGPGELFF. Written as DNA, the CDR3 is TGTGCCAGCGGACTAGCGGGAGGGCCCGGGGAGCTGTTTTTT. Combining the CDR3 with reference TRBV2 and TRBJ2-2 gives the whole variable domain EPEVTQTPSHQVTQMGQEVILRCVPISNHLYFYWYRQILGQKVEFLVSFYNNEISEKSEIFDDQFSVERPDGSNFTLKIRSTKLEDSAMYFCASGLAGGPGELFFGEGSRLTVL.